This TCR beta chain was sequenced during a study of control samples from healthy donors and cancer patients. V lost 2 bases, J lost 2 bases, and 15 bases lay in between. Germline V gives CDR1 WSHSY, CDR2 SAAADI. The CDR3 totals 16 residues. Libraries were prepared by immunoSEQ multiplex PCR; TCRdb keeps only in-frame clonotypes and omits some of them. Here the sample spans 120,000 to 150,000 clones, more than 85% being singletons. V and J are TRBV10-2 and TRBJ1-2; the D gene is possibly TRBD1 (6 bases). This clonotype originated in a man younger than 45 in good health. Source material: blood. The CDR3 is CASSEGTGFSNYGYTF. Written as DNA, the CDR3 is TGCGCCAGCAGTGAGGGCACAGGGTTTTCAAACTATGGCTACACCTTC.